The entry that follows covers one T cell receptor (beta chain) sequence. In the PCR, 60 Vbeta and 13 Jbeta primers were used. Clones were read by immunoSEQ multiplex PCR, and TCRdb kept only the in-frame ones, dropping some. The sample has about 240,000 clones, 82% seen once. The entry originates in a study of cytomegalovirus exposure and HLA in healthy donors. As for the study in general: Caucasian-associated ancestry cluster membership applied to about four fifths of over 350 genotyped donors.

This CDR3 has 13 amino acids. V lost 2 bases to trimming and J lost 1 base, with 5 bases between them. Germline V gene sequence: CDR1 MGHDK, CDR2 SYGVNS. This chain uses TRBV25-1 with TRBJ2-5; D uncertain. Specimen: PBMCs. This sequence originates from a woman aged 40 to 50 in good health and CMV-seropositive. The CDR3 nucleotides read TGTGCCAGCAGTGAAGCGGCCCAAGAGACCCAGTACTTC. Amino acids: CASSEAAQETQYF.